These T cell receptor beta chains were read from a single sample in a study of post-analysis software for immune sequencing data. TCRdb analysed the PCR reads with MiXCR anew, one entry per CDR3 protein. The sample lists about 200,000 distinct CDR3 sequences, 25% to 35% occurring once. Sequenced input: blood. Receptor source: a girl aged 2 to 17 with multiple sclerosis. The CDR3 runs from the conserved cysteine through the conserved F or W. The D gene is left open where the match is weak. Not every row has a clone size; where given, it reads once, few, many or a size class.

clone_size,v_call,d_call,j_call,cdr3_nt,cdr3_aa
once,TRBV12-3/TRBV12-4,.,TRBJ2-6,TGTGCCAGCAGACTAGATCCGGGACACCTAAGGACCTCTGGGGCCAACGTCCTGACTTTC,CASRLDPGHLRTSGANVLTF
.,TRBV7-6,.,TRBJ1-5,TGTGCCAGCAGCCCAAATATTCAGGGGATGGGGGATCAGCCCCAGCATTTT,CASSPNIQGMGDQPQHF
.,TRBV6-1,.,TRBJ1-5,TGTGCCAGCAACAGAAATAGCGATCAGCCCCAGCATTTT,CASNRNSDQPQHF
.,TRBV20-1,TRBD1,TRBJ2-5,TGCAGGGCAGACCAACAGGGGTGGGAGCAGTACTTC,CRADQQGWEQYF
few,TRBV7-3,.,TRBJ2-3,TGTGCCAGCAGCTTAATCCCCGACCATCAGGATACGCAGTATTTT,CASSLIPDHQDTQYF
many,TRBV5-1,.,TRBJ2-5,TGCGCCAGCAGCAGGGACGGCCAAGAGACCCAGTACTTC,CASSRDGQETQYF
.,TRBV6-1,.,TRBJ1-1,TGTGCCAGCAGTAAACAAATTACTGAAGCTTTCTTT,CASSKQITEAFF
many,TRBV5-1,TRBD2,TRBJ2-7,TGCGCCAGCAGCACTCTAGCGGAGAACGAGCAGTACTTC,CASSTLAENEQYF
.,TRBV20-1,.,TRBJ2-5,TGCAGTGCTAGAATCGTGGGGGGATCGGAGACCCAGTACTTC,CSARIVGGSETQYF
.,TRBV11-2,.,TRBJ2-3,TGTGCCAGCGGCCCGGGAGATACGCAGTATTTT,CASGPGDTQYF
few,TRBV3-1,.,TRBJ1-2,TGTGCCAGCAGCCCCAGTAGCAGTTATGGCTACACCTTC,CASSPSSSYGYTF
.,TRBV6-4,.,TRBJ1-1,TGTGCCAGCAGTGACAAAGGGGGGACCACTGAAGCTTTCTTT,CASSDKGGTTEAFF
many,TRBV29-1,.,TRBJ2-4,TGCAGCGTTCAAAGCCCAAACATTCAGTACTTC,CSVQSPNIQYF
many,TRBV12-3/TRBV12-4,.,TRBJ2-7,TGTGCCAGCAGTTTAGTCGCCCCAGGGTCCGGCGAGCAGTACTTC,CASSLVAPGSGEQYF
.,TRBV12-3/TRBV12-4,TRBD1,TRBJ1-5,TGTGCCAGCAGGATAGACAGGGGGCGTCAGCCCCAGCATTTT,CASRIDRGRQPQHF
few,TRBV28,.,TRBJ1-6,TGTGCCAGCAGCCCGCGGGACCTAAATAATTCACCCCTCCACTTT,CASSPRDLNNSPLHF
few,TRBV5-1,.,TRBJ2-2,TGCGCCAGCGGGGAACCCACCGGGGAGCTGTTTTTT,CASGEPTGELFF
many,TRBV6-1,.,TRBJ2-7,TGTGCCAGCAGTGACAGGCGCGAGCAGTACTTC,CASSDRREQYF
few,TRBV5-1,TRBD2,TRBJ2-3,TGCGCCAGCAGCTTCAAACGGGCTAGCGGAAGACCAGATACGCAGTATTTT,CASSFKRASGRPDTQYF
many,TRBV10-3,TRBD2,TRBJ2-1,TGTGCCATCAGTGAGTCGACCAGCGGGAGGGCCGGCGAGCAGTTCTTC,CAISESTSGRAGEQFF
.,TRBV5-6,TRBD2,TRBJ2-3,TGTGCCAGCAGCAGGGAGTGGGAGGGCCCAGATACGCGGTATTTT,CASSREWEGPDTRYF
many,TRBV5-6,.,TRBJ2-1,TGTGCCAGCAGCCCCCCGGGCCCATACGGGCGTGAGCAGTTCTTC,CASSPPGPYGREQFF
.,TRBV19,.,TRBJ2-7,TGTGCCAGTAGTATAGTCACAGGTAACGAGCAGTACTTC,CASSIVTGNEQYF
.,TRBV29-1,.,TRBJ2-7,TGCAGCGTTGAAGATCGTCGGGGCCCCTACGAGCGGTACTTC,CSVEDRRGPYERYF
many,TRBV28,.,TRBJ1-2,TGTGCCAGCAAGAAGGATTTTGGCTACACCTTC,CASKKDFGYTF
many,TRBV5-1,.,TRBJ2-6,TGCGCCAGCAGCTTGCTAGACTCTGGGGCCAACGTCCTGACTTTC,CASSLLDSGANVLTF
many,TRBV10-3,.,TRBJ2-7,TGTGCCATCGGGACCGAGCAGTACTTC,CAIGTEQYF
many,TRBV5-1,.,TRBJ1-2,TGCGCCAGCAGCTTATCCTCCGGGGTGGTTGGCTACACCTTC,CASSLSSGVVGYTF
few,TRBV7-9,.,TRBJ2-5,TGTGCCAGCAGCCGAGGGGTCAGTCGAGAGACCCAGTACTTC,CASSRGVSRETQYF
.,TRBV5-1,.,TRBJ2-7,TGCGCCAGCAGACGGACGGAGGGGGGCACGTCCTACGAGCAGTACTTC,CASRRTEGGTSYEQYF
many,TRBV20-1,TRBD2,TRBJ2-1,TGCAGTGCTAGAAAGCCCGCGGGAGAGGGATCCTACAATGAGCAGTTCTTC,CSARKPAGEGSYNEQFF
.,TRBV19,.,TRBJ2-3,TGTGCCAGTAGGAATGGGACAGATACGCAGTATTTT,CASRNGTDTQYF
many,TRBV20-1,.,TRBJ2-7,TGCAGTGCTAGAGATCAGACAAGAACCTCCTACGAGCAGTACTTC,CSARDQTRTSYEQYF
.,TRBV2,.,TRBJ2-7,TGTGCCAGCAGCGCGGGACAGCGCGAGCAGTACTTC,CASSAGQREQYF
many,TRBV20-1,TRBD1,TRBJ2-5,TGCAGTGCTAGTCCGGGACAGGGCACCCAAGAGACCCAGTACTTC,CSASPGQGTQETQYF
few,TRBV6-1,TRBD2,TRBJ2-3,TGTGCCAGCAGTGAAGCTAGCGGGAGAAGAGATACGCAGTATTTT,CASSEASGRRDTQYF
once,TRBV27,.,TRBJ2-5,TGTGCCAGCAGTTTAATCCAGGGGAGAGAGGCCCAGTACTTC,CASSLIQGREAQYF
.,TRBV7-9,TRBD1,TRBJ2-5,TGTGCCAGCAGCCGTGACAGGGGGAAGACCCAGTACTTC,CASSRDRGKTQYF
.,TRBV6-1,.,TRBJ2-5,TGTGCCAGCACCGACGGTGTTGGGGGGACAAACCAAGAGACCCAGTACTTC,CASTDGVGGTNQETQYF
once,TRBV20-1,TRBD2,TRBJ2-7,TGCAGTGCTAGAGTAAGCGGGAGAAAGTACGAGCAGTACTTC,CSARVSGRKYEQYF
.,TRBV5-1,.,TRBJ2-5,TGCGCCAGCAGCTTGCACAGTCAAGAGACCCAGTACTTC,CASSLHSQETQYF
few,TRBV20-1,.,TRBJ1-5,TGCAGTGCCCCGGACGGGGGAGGTGGCAATCAGCCCCAGCATTTT,CSAPDGGGGNQPQHF
few,TRBV2,TRBD2,TRBJ2-1,TGTGCCAGCAGCGGGGACTACGGCTCCTATGAGCAGTTCTTC,CASSGDYGSYEQFF
.,TRBV21-1,.,TRBJ2-2,TGTGCCAGCAGCAAAGGAAGTAGCGGGACGTATGTCACCGGGGAGCGGTTTTTT,CASSKGSSGTYVTGERFF
.,TRBV3-1,.,TRBJ1-5,TGTGCCAGCAGCTCCAGCTCACCGAGGGATCAGCCCCAGCATTTT,CASSSSSPRDQPQHF
.,TRBV7-2,.,TRBJ1-1,TGTGCCAGCAGCTGGGGGGCGGGGATGAACACTGAAGCTTTCTTT,CASSWGAGMNTEAFF